A single sample is the source of the 17 T cell receptor beta chains below, sequenced in a study of blood T cell repertoires in COVID-19. Profiled with immunoSEQ multiplex PCR; TCRdb holds only in-frame clones, not every one. Found here are about 190,000 clones, about 89% of them singletons; the top ten hold about 7%. The sequenced material came from peripheral blood. The source of these receptors is a man aged 40-49 years with acute or convalescent COVID-19.

The J gene is TRBJ2-7, the V gene TRBV6-4, with TRBD2 matching over 7 bases. Germline CDR1 MRHNA, CDR2 SNTAGT. The J segment lost 2 bases and the V segment lost 2 bases, leaving 12 bases of the junction unmatched. The CDR3 is 17 residues long. The DNA for the CDR3 is TGTGCCAGCAGTGACCCTATAAGCGGGACCCTACCCTACGAGCAGTACTTC. Protein: CASSDPISGTLPYEQYF.

CDR3 loop: CATSPSRQGLNSPLHF. DNA of the CDR3: TGTGCCACCAGCCCCTCCCGGCAGGGTTTGAATTCACCCCTCCACTTT. V and J are TRBV15 and TRBJ1-6, with D possibly being TRBD1 (5 bases). Trimming cost V 5 bases and J 7 bases, with 18 bases left between them. CDR1 LNHNV and CDR2 YYDKDF come from the germline V gene (reference sequence). The CDR3 consists of 16 residues. Based on the CDR3 plus reference TRBV15 and TRBJ1-6, the full variable domain is DAMVIQNPRYQVTQFGKPVTLSCSQTLNHNVMYWYQQKSSQAPKLLFHYYDKDFNNEADTPDNFQSRRPNTSFCFLDIRSPGLGDTAMYLCATSPSRQGLNSPLHFGNGTRLTVT.

The chain has TRBV2 and TRBJ1-2; D remains ambiguous. The CDR3 length is 13 residues. V was trimmed by 3 bases and J by 7 bases, leaving 12 bases between them. Germline values: CDR1 SNHLY, CDR2 FYNNEI. The CDR3 spells CASSELVVSGYTF. DNA for the CDR3: TGTGCCAGCAGTGAGTTGGTAGTTTCTGGCTACACCTTC.

The chain links TRBV4-2 to TRBJ1-5; 9 nucleotides match TRBD1. After removal of 4 bases from V and 4 bases from J, the junction contained 8 bases not matched to a gene. Germline CDR1 reads LGHNA; CDR2 reads YNFKEQ. The CDR3 has 16 amino acids. CDR3 nucleotides: TGTGCCAGCAGCCGAAACGGGGACAGGGAAAATCAGCCCCAGCATTTT. It translates to CASSRNGDRENQPQHF.

As for this clone: Other DNA variants within this sample encode the same CDR3. The gene calls are TRBV5-1 and TRBJ2-7, with no clear D. There are 13 residues in the CDR3. The V end lost 0 bases, the J end lost 0 bases, and 4 bases lay between the germline ends. The germline V gene has CDR1 SGHRS and CDR2 YFSETQ. The CDR3 coding sequence is TGCGCCAGCAGCTTGGACGGCTCCTACGAGCAGTACTTC. It specifies CASSLDGSYEQYF.

The rearrangement links TRBV28 to TRBJ1-4; the match to TRBD1 covers 8 bases. The CDR3 has 14 residues. With 3 bases clipped from V and 10 bases from J, the junction kept 7 bases outside the gene matches. Per germline, CDR1 MDHEN and CDR2 SYDVKM. CDR3 loop: CASSLSGGDGKLFF. CDR3 nucleotides: TGTGCCAGCAGTTTGTCAGGGGGCGACGGAAAACTGTTTTTT.

J is TRBJ2-3 and V is TRBV10-3, with a tentative D call TRBD2 (5 bases). The CDR3 consists of 15 residues. Germline V gives CDR1 ENHRY, CDR2 SYGVKD. With 0 bases removed from V and 6 bases from J, the gap between germline ends came to 13 bases. The CDR3 here is CAISESGLQRDTQYF. CDR3 coding DNA: TGTGCCATCAGTGAGTCTGGACTCCAAAGGGATACGCAGTATTTT.

This sequence joins TRBV4-3 and TRBJ2-5; 8 bases agree with TRBD2. Germline V gene data show CDR1 as LGHNA and CDR2 as YSLEER. There are 16 residues in the CDR3. The J segment lost 1 base and the V segment lost 0 bases, leaving 4 bases of the junction unmatched. CDR3 sequence reads: CASSQDPSGPQETQYF. The CDR3 DNA reads TGCGCCAGCAGCCAAGATCCTAGCGGGCCCCAAGAGACCCAGTACTTC.

V usage is TRBV18 and J usage is TRBJ2-5; D is undetermined. Germline-derived CDR1 and CDR2 are KGHSH and LQKENI. CDR3 length: 14 residues. V lost 2 bases and J 5 bases, leaving 12 bases between the germline ends. The CDR3 loop is CASSPELGMETQYF. Here the CDR3 DNA reads TGTGCCAGCTCACCAGAGCTGGGCATGGAGACCCAGTACTTC. Variable domain in full (rest from reference TRBV18 and TRBJ2-5): NAGVMQNPRHLVRRRGQEARLRCSPMKGHSHVYWYRQLPEEGLKFMVYLQKENIIDESGMPKERFSAEFPKEGPSILRIQQVVRGDSAAYFCASSPELGMETQYFGPGTRLLVL.

V usage is TRBV28 and J usage is TRBJ1-5, with 7 positions matching TRBD1. CDR1 and CDR2 from the germline V gene are MDHEN and SYDVKM. The CDR3 contains 14 residues. The junction had 14 bases not matched to a gene; V was cut back by 10 bases and J by 8 bases. CDR3 sequence: CATIKPTGIEPQHF. The CDR3 DNA reads as TGTGCCACCATAAAGCCGACAGGGATTGAGCCCCAGCATTTT.

V usage is TRBV24-1 and J usage is TRBJ2-7, with D perhaps matching TRBD2 (6 bases). Germline V CDR1 and CDR2: KGHDR, SFDVKD. Trimming removed 0 bases from V and 6 bases from J, with 8 bases in between. The CDR3 runs to 13 residues. The CDR3: CATSDLGGSEQYF. The DNA for the CDR3 is TGTGCCACCAGTGATTTGGGAGGGAGCGAGCAGTACTTC.

The J gene is TRBJ2-3, the V gene TRBV19, with TRBD1 matching over 7 bases. The germline V gene has CDR1 LNHDA and CDR2 SQIVND (reference sequence). The ends lost 5 bases at V and 6 bases at J; junction bases unmatched: 17. CDR3 size: 17 residues. The chain's CDR3 is CASSRPRQGQNSDTQYF. In nucleotides, the CDR3 is TGTGCCAGTAGTCGACCCCGCCAGGGACAGAACTCGGATACGCAGTATTTT.

V gene TRBV15 combines with J gene TRBJ2-7, with D perhaps matching TRBD2 (7 bases). The length of the CDR3 is 15 residues. Between the trimmed V and J ends, which lost 1 base and 5 bases, there was a span of 15 bases. Germline V CDR1 and CDR2: LNHNV, YYDKDF (reference sequence). CDR3 sequence reads: CATSRVGGAEHEQYF. The CDR3 DNA sequence: TGTGCCACCAGCAGAGTTGGGGGGGCCGAGCACGAGCAGTACTTC.

This chain joins TRBV9 and TRBJ2-7; possible D gene TRBD1, 6 bases. The germline gives CDR1 SGDLS, CDR2 YYNGEE. Trimming shortened V by 0 bases and J by 6 bases, and 13 bases separated the two germline ends. CDR3 size: 14 residues. As DNA, the CDR3 is TGTGCCAGCAGCGTAGGTGGCAGGGGAAGCGAGCAGTACTTC. Translation gives CASSVGGRGSEQYF.

J is TRBJ1-6 and V is TRBV27; TRBD1 agrees at 9 bases. The V gene's germline CDR1 is MNHEY and CDR2 SMNVEV (reference sequence). Germline trimming cut 1 base from V and 5 bases from J; bases unmatched to any gene: 6. The CDR3 covers 17 residues. This chain's CDR3 is CASSLYTGGGHNSPLHF. DNA for the CDR3: TGTGCCAGCAGTTTATATACAGGGGGCGGCCATAATTCACCCCTCCACTTT.

V and J are TRBV4-2 and TRBJ1-1; 9 bases are a match to TRBD1. The CDR3 sequence is 15 residues long. CDR1 is LGHNA and CDR2 is YNFKEQ in the germline V gene. With V trimmed by 0 bases and J by 6 bases, 5 bases remained unmatched. In nucleotides, the CDR3 is TGTGCCAGCAGCCAAGATCCAGACAGGGGGGCTGAAGCTTTCTTT. Translating gives CASSQDPDRGAEAFF.

Worth noting for this clone: In the same sample, other DNA sequences code for this CDR3. This chain uses TRBV7-9 with TRBJ1-2; D not resolved. The CDR3 length is 11 residues. Trimming shortened V by 5 bases and J by 3 bases, and 4 bases separated the two germline ends. Germline CDR1 SEHNR, CDR2 FQNEAQ (reference sequence). Here the CDR3 DNA reads TGTGCCAGCAGCCTCGACTATGGCTACACCTTC. Its translation is CASSLDYGYTF.